The clone carrying this T cell receptor (beta chain) was observed a handful of times. What it binds is not known. These data are taken from a study of CXCR4 blockade with PD-1 therapy in pancreatic cancer. TCRdb's table, derived via immunoSEQ multiplex PCR, lists solely in-frame clones and lacks some. The profile shows about 3,300 clones, about 50% of them singletons. Broader study findings: Sequencing covered TCRbeta chains only, not alpha chains. Tumor clonality averaged approximately 0.15 versus 0.048 in healthy blood, not predicting survival.

The sample comprised tumor tissue. This TCR came from a human donor with pancreatic ductal adenocarcinoma.

CDR3 amino acids: CASSQGLAASNEQFF. Written as DNA, the CDR3 is TGCGCCAGCAGCCAAGGACTAGCGGCTTCAAATGAGCAGTTCTTC. The chain employs TRBV23-1 and TRBJ2-1; TRBD2 aligns across 10 bases. TRBV23-1 is annotated as an ORF whose role is uncertain. The CDR3 has 15 residues. Losses at the gene ends were 6 bases for V and 7 bases for J; bases not matched to a gene: 9.